Listed below are T cell receptor beta chains from one sample, sequenced in a study of blood T cell repertoires in COVID-19. The repertoire was sequenced with immunoSEQ multiplex PCR; TCRdb's copy has only in-frame clones and lacks some. This repertoire shows 150,000 to 200,000 clones, 86% found once; its top ten account for approximately 6.5%. Sample: peripheral blood. The origin of the receptors is a woman of 80 years or more in a cohort sampled during active or convalescent COVID-19. The CDR3 runs from the conserved cysteine through the conserved F or W. The D gene is left open where the match is weak. Not every row has a clone size; where given, it reads once, few, many or a size class.

d_call clone_size j_call v_call cdr3_length cdr3_nt cdr3_aa
. once TRBJ1-5 TRBV23-1 17 TGCGCCAGCAGTCAATCAGTCCGGGTTTATAGCAATCAGCCCCAGCATTTT CASSQSVRVYSNQPQHF
TRBD1 . TRBJ2-1 TRBV6-1 19 TGTGCCAGCAGTGAGATGATCAGGGGGCTATCGGGGCCGTACAATGAGCAGTTCTTC CASSEMIRGLSGPYNEQFF
. . TRBJ1-5 TRBV18 16 TGTGCCAGCTCTCGCCCCACCCGACATAGCAATCAGCCCCAGCATTTT CASSRPTRHSNQPQHF
TRBD1 . TRBJ2-5 TRBV19 14 TGTGCCAGTAGTCCCAGCACAGGGGGCGAGACCCAGTACTTC CASSPSTGGETQYF
. . TRBJ2-3 TRBV5-1 16 TGCGCCAGCAGCTTACCCGAAACTAGCTCCACAGATACGCAGTATTTT CASSLPETSSTDTQYF
TRBD1 . TRBJ1-4 TRBV6-5 15 TGTGCCAGCAGTTACGCAGACAGGGGCGACGGAAAACTGTTTTTT CASSYADRGDGKLFF
. . TRBJ2-5 TRBV7-6 15 TGTGCCAGCAGCTTAGCCACAGGAGTCCAAGAGACCCAGTACTTC CASSLATGVQETQYF
TRBD1 . TRBJ1-6 TRBV27 15 TGTGCCAGCAGAAGACAGGGCCCCTATAATTCACCCCTCCACTTT CASRRQGPYNSPLHF
TRBD1 . TRBJ1-1 TRBV12-3/TRBV12-4 12 TGTGCCAGCAGCCGGACAGGGGCTGAAGCTTTCTTT CASSRTGAEAFF
. . TRBJ1-2 TRBV28 15 TGTGCCAGCAGAACGACGGGGTTAGGGAACTATGGCTACACCTTC CASRTTGLGNYGYTF
TRBD1 . TRBJ1-4 TRBV27 15 TGTGCCAGCAGTTTAACGGGACAGATTAATGAAAAACTGTTTTTT CASSLTGQINEKLFF
. . TRBJ2-4 TRBV2 14 TGTGCCAGCAGTGACAGGGCCGAGTTAAACATTCAGTACTTC CASSDRAELNIQYF
. once TRBJ1-3 TRBV29-1 13 TGCAGCGTGGACGGGGGGGCTGGAAACACCATATATTTT CSVDGGAGNTIYF
TRBD1 . TRBJ1-4 TRBV6-5 16 TGTGCCAGCAGTTCCAAACCGGGACAGCGAAATGAAAAACTGTTTTTT CASSSKPGQRNEKLFF
TRBD2 . TRBJ2-3 TRBV27 19 TGTGCCAGCAGTCCCCTCGGGCCGGGACTAGCGGCTTCCACAGATACGCAGTATTTT CASSPLGPGLAASTDTQYF
. . TRBJ2-2 TRBV7-8 13 TGTGCCAGCAGCCCACTCCGCACCGGGGAGCTGTTTTTT CASSPLRTGELFF
TRBD1 . TRBJ1-2 TRBV11-3 14 TGTGCCAGCAGCTTAGCGGACAGGGGAGATGGCTACACCTTC CASSLADRGDGYTF
. . TRBJ2-2 TRBV6-6 14 TGTGCCAGCAGTTACCTGCAGGACACCGGGGAGCTGTTTTTT CASSYLQDTGELFF
. once TRBJ2-3 TRBV18 21 TGTGCCAGCTCCCGCACCTTGCCAGTGACGCGAAAAGGGAGCAACACAGATACGCAGTATTTT CASSRTLPVTRKGSNTDTQYF
. . TRBJ1-1 TRBV6-1 14 TGTGCCAGCAGTGAAAAAGGGGGGAACACTGAAGCTTTCTTT CASSEKGGNTEAFF
. once TRBJ1-4 TRBV18 15 TGTGCCAGCTCACCGTCGAAGGGGTCAGGAGAAAAACTGTTTTTT CASSPSKGSGEKLFF
. . TRBJ1-2 TRBV4-3 15 TGCGCCAGCAGCCAAGGACAGTACAGGGTGGGTGGCTACACCTTC CASSQGQYRVGGYTF
. . TRBJ2-2 TRBV21-1 18 TGTGCCAGCAGCAAAGAAGGCGGGAAGGATACGAACACCGGGGAGCTGTTTTTT CASSKEGGKDTNTGELFF
. . TRBJ1-3 TRBV28 15 TGTGCCAGCACCACCCAACTTAGCTCTGGAAACACCATATATTTT CASTTQLSSGNTIYF
. . TRBJ1-4 TRBV7-9 19 TGTGCCAGCAGCTTAGGTCTGGGTGTAAGTTATTTTCGAGGTGAAAAACTGTTTTTT CASSLGLGVSYFRGEKLFF
TRBD1 . TRBJ1-2 TRBV3-1/TRBV3-2 15 TGTGCCAGCAGCTCGTGGGACAGGGGGAACTATGGCTACACCTTC CASSSWDRGNYGYTF
TRBD2 . TRBJ2-3 TRBV3-1/TRBV3-2 15 TGTGCCAGCAGCCAACTAGCGGGAGCTTCAGATACGCAGTATTTT CASSQLAGASDTQYF
TRBD2 . TRBJ2-2 TRBV20-1 15 TGCAGTGCTAGTAGACTAGCCCAGAACACCGGGGAGCTGTTTTTT CSASRLAQNTGELFF
. . TRBJ2-5 TRBV12-3/TRBV12-4 13 TGTGCCAGCACCCAGGATAACCCAGGGACCCAGTACTTC CASTQDNPGTQYF
TRBD1 . TRBJ1-3 TRBV4-1 15 TGCGCCAGCAGCCAAGTTCAGGGGGCTGGAAACACCATATATTTT CASSQVQGAGNTIYF
. . TRBJ1-5 TRBV6-6 14 TGTGCCAGCAGTAAATCTAGGTCCAATCAGCCCCAGCATTTT CASSKSRSNQPQHF
. once TRBJ1-5 TRBV5-6 13 TGTGCCAGCAGCTTGGGGCAGGGGCAGCCCCAGCATTTT CASSLGQGQPQHF
TRBD2 . TRBJ2-7 TRBV5-8 14 TGTGCCAGCAGCCTGACTAGCGGGGGCTACGAGCAGTACTTC CASSLTSGGYEQYF
. . TRBJ2-7 TRBV6-5 13 TGTGCCAGCAGTTTTGAGTCTTACTACGAGCAGTACTTC CASSFESYYEQYF
TRBD1 . TRBJ1-1 TRBV6-2/TRBV6-3 14 TGTGCCAGCAGTTACTCAAACAGGGGGCGTGAAGCTTTCTTT CASSYSNRGREAFF
TRBD1 . TRBJ1-1 TRBV19 14 TGTGCCAGTAGTAGCAGGGGGCGGGTTACTGAAGCTTTCTTT CASSSRGRVTEAFF
. once TRBJ1-1 TRBV5-1 13 TGCGCCAGCAGCTTCCCAGAGAACACTGAAGCTTTCTTT CASSFPENTEAFF